What follows describes a single T cell receptor beta chain. This entry belongs to a study of blood T cells in healthy people across ages. This CDR3 contains 17 residues. With 0 bases removed from V and 0 bases from J, the gap between germline ends came to 10 bases. Looked up from germline, CDR1 is SGHRS and CDR2 is YFSETQ. A second about 7 to 11 cycle PCR used barcoded and J-beta primers. TCRdb re-derived calls from the 5' RACE reads in MiXCR, one entry per CDR3 protein. The sample consists of 650,000 to 800,000 distinct CDR3 sequences, about 42% of them appearing once. The chain uses TRBV5-1 and TRBJ2-6, with TRBD1 as a possible D gene (5 bases). The specimen was blood. The receptor was derived from a man aged 55 to 70 in good health. CDR3 sequence: CASSLARQSSGANVLTF. The CDR3 DNA is TGCGCCAGCAGCTTGGCCAGACAGTCCTCTGGGGCCAACGTCCTGACTTTC.